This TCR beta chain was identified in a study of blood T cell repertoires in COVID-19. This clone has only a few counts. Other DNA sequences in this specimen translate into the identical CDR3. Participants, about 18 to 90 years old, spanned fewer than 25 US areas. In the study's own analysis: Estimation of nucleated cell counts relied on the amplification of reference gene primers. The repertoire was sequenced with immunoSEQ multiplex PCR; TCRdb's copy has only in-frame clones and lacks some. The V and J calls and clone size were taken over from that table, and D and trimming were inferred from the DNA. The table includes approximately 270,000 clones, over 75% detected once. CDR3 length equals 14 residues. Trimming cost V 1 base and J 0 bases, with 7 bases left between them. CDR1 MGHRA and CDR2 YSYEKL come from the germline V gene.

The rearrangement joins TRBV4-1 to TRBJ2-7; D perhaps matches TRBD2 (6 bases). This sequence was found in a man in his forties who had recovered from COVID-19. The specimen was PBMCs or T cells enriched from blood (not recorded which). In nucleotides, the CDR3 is TGCGCCAGCAGCCAAGTGACTAGCTCCTACGAGCAGTACTTC. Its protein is CASSQVTSSYEQYF.